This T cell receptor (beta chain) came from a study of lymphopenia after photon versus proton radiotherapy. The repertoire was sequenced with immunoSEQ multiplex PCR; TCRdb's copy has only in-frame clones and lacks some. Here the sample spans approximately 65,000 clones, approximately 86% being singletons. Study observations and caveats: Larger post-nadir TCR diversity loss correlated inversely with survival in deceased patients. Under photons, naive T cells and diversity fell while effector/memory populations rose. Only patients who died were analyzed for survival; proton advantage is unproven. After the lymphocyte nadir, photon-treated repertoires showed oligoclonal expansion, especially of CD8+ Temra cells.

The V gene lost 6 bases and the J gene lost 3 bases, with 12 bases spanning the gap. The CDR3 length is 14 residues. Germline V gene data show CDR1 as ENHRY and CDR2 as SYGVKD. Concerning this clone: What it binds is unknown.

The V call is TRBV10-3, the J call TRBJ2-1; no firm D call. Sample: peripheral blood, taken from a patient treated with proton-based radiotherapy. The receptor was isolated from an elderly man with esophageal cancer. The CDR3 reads CAIRPHYNYNEQFF. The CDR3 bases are TGTGCCATCAGACCTCACTACAACTACAATGAGCAGTTCTTC.